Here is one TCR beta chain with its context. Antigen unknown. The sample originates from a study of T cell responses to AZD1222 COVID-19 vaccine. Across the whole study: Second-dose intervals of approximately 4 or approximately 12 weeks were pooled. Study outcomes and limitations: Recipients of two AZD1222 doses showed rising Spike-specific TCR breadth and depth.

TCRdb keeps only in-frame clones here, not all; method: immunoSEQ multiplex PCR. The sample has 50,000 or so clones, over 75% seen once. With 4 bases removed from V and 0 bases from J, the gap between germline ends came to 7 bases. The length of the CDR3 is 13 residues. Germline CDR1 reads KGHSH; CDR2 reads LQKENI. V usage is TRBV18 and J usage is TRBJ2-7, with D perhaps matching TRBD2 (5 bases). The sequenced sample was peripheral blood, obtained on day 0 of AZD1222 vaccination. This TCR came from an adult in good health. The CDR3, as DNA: TGTGCCAGCTCACTAACTAGCTCCTACGAGCAGTACTTC. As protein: CASSLTSSYEQYF.